One and the same sample provided the 30 T cell receptor beta chains below, sequenced in a study of response to subunit inactivated influenza vaccine. A single record per CDR3 protein comes from TCRdb applying MiXCR to the RT-PCR reads. Among around 750,000 distinct CDR3 sequences listed, 21% were seen once. The material was PBMCs from blood, obtained more than 4 days after vaccination. The receptors come from a man in his fifties who received an inactivated influenza vaccine.

V gene TRBV6-5 combines with J gene TRBJ2-2; no clear D. Trimming cost V 3 bases and J 2 bases, with 10 bases left between them. The germline V gene encodes CDR1 MNHEY and CDR2 SVGAGI. The CDR3 contains 15 residues. The CDR3 sequence is CASSYSTLNTGELFF. Written as DNA, the CDR3 is TGTGCCAGCAGTTATTCGACACTCAACACCGGGGAGCTGTTTTTT.

This clonotype was seen a handful of times. The chain is built from TRBV6-1 and TRBJ1-5; the D gene is possibly TRBD1 (6 bases). The V and J ends lost 2 bases and 6 bases respectively, with 14 bases between them. CDR3 length: 15 amino acids. Germline V gene sequence: CDR1 MNHNS, CDR2 SASEGT. The CDR3: CASSEMGAGGQPQHF. The CDR3 DNA follows: TGTGCCAGCAGTGAAATGGGGGCGGGGGGTCAGCCCCAGCATTTT.

The V call is TRBV28, the J call TRBJ2-7; 9 bases match TRBD2. V shed 6 bases, J shed 1 base, and the junction held 10 bases outside the gene matches. The CDR3 sequence is 16 residues long. Germline V gives CDR1 MDHEN, CDR2 SYDVKM. For the CDR3, the DNA is TGTGCCAGCAGCCCCCTTGCGGGAGGGCCTTCCTACGAGCAGTACTTC. Its translation: CASSPLAGGPSYEQYF.

This clonotype was seen only a few times. J is TRBJ2-1 and V is TRBV20-1, with unresolved D. V lost 8 bases to trimming and J lost 0 bases, with 8 bases between them. Germline assignment: CDR1 DFQATT and CDR2 SNEGSKA (reference sequence). The CDR3 sequence is 12 residues long. DNA of the CDR3: TGCAGTCTGACGTCCTCCTACAATGAGCAGTTCTTC. This gives the protein CSLTSSYNEQFF.

This clonotype showed up just a few times. The gene calls are TRBV10-3 and TRBJ2-1, with 10 nucleotides matching TRBD2. The CDR3 has 16 residues. The junction had 9 bases not matched to a gene; V was cut back by 6 bases and J by 4 bases. Looked up from germline, CDR1 is ENHRY and CDR2 is SYGVKD. The chain's CDR3 is CAIRPSGRASYNEQFF. The CDR3 DNA is TGTGCCATCAGGCCAAGCGGGAGGGCCTCTTACAATGAGCAGTTCTTC.

This clonotype was found many times. This chain links TRBV7-2 with TRBJ2-1, with TRBD1 as a possible D gene (6 bases). Germline lookup yields CDR1 SGHTA and CDR2 FQGNSA. The CDR3 sequence is 14 residues long. With 5 bases removed from V and 3 bases from J, the gap between germline ends came to 11 bases. The CDR3 DNA sequence: TGTGCCAGCAGCCACAGGGTAGACTACAATGAGCAGTTCTTC. Protein: CASSHRVDYNEQFF.

This chain connects TRBV28 to TRBJ2-4, with 7 bases lining up with TRBD2. Looked up from germline, CDR1 is MDHEN and CDR2 is SYDVKM. The J segment lost 10 bases and the V segment lost 3 bases, leaving 6 bases of the junction unmatched. This CDR3 contains 13 residues. The CDR3 DNA follows: TGTGCCAGCAGTTTGCTGGTGGGAGGGATTCAGTACTTC. It encodes CASSLLVGGIQYF.

The rearrangement joins TRBV20-1 to TRBJ1-1; D gene ambiguous. The CDR3 totals 14 residues. Trimming stripped 5 bases from V and 5 bases from J, with 18 bases between. Germline CDR1 DFQATT, CDR2 SNEGSKA (reference sequence). CDR3 in amino acids: CSASQSLPRTEAFF. CDR3 bases: TGCAGTGCTTCCCAGTCCCTCCCGAGGACTGAAGCTTTCTTT.

This clonotype was recorded many times. This chain joins TRBV7-9 and TRBJ2-1, with unresolved D. The length of the CDR3 is 13 residues. Germline V gene sequence: CDR1 SEHNR, CDR2 FQNEAQ (reference sequence). Trimming left V 5 bases short and J 3 bases short, with 8 bases between. The CDR3 region is CASSPLYYNEQFF. DNA of the CDR3: TGTGCCAGCAGCCCGTTATACTACAATGAGCAGTTCTTC. Supplemented by reference TRBV7-9 and TRBJ2-1, the full variable domain reads DTGVSQNPRHKITKRGQNVTFRCDPISEHNRLYWYRQTLGQGPEFLTYFQNEAQLEKSRLLSDRFSAERPKGSFSTLEIQRTEQGDSAMYLCASSPLYYNEQFFGPGTRLTVL.

The chain joins TRBV5-1 to TRBJ1-4, with 7 bases lining up with TRBD1. This CDR3 has 18 amino acids. Germline V gene sequence: CDR1 SGHRS, CDR2 YFSETQ. With 1 base clipped from V and 3 bases from J, the junction kept 12 bases outside the gene matches. The CDR3 reads CASSLLGDSRLANEKLFF. CDR3 DNA: TGCGCCAGCAGCTTGTTAGGGGACAGCAGACTTGCTAATGAAAAACTGTTTTTT. Using reference TRBV5-1 and TRBJ1-4 for the parts outside the CDR3, the full variable domain is KAGVTQTPRYLIKTRGQQVTLSCSPISGHRSVSWYQQTPGQGLQFLFEYFSETQRNKGNFPGRFSGRQFSNSRSEMNVSTLELGDSALYLCASSLLGDSRLANEKLFFGSGTQLSVL.

This clonotype has only a few counts. The chain carries TRBV7-9 and TRBJ2-3, with a possible D match to TRBD2 (6 bases). V dropped 1 base and J dropped 5 bases, with 13 bases sitting between them. The CDR3 runs to 15 residues. Germline CDR1 and CDR2: SEHNR and FQNEAQ (reference sequence). The CDR3 DNA sequence: TGTGCCAGCAGCTTAGAAGGCCTAGCGTTAGATACGCAGTATTTT. Amino acid sequence: CASSLEGLALDTQYF.

This clonotype was detected only a few times. This chain joins TRBV29-1 and TRBJ2-7; 10 bases fit TRBD1. Germline assignment: CDR1 SQVTM and CDR2 ANQGSEA. The CDR3 is 13 amino acids. Unmatched junction bases numbered 6, after V lost 6 bases and J lost 4 bases. CDR3 in DNA: TGCAGCGTGCTTACGGGACAGGGGTACGAGCAGTACTTC. Encoded protein: CSVLTGQGYEQYF.

This clonotype was detected a few times. The V gene is TRBV7-3, the J gene TRBJ2-3, with D unclear. The CDR3 has 15 residues. V lost 2 bases to trimming and J lost 4 bases, with 13 bases between them. Looked up from germline, CDR1 is SGHTA and CDR2 is FQGTGA. The CDR3 sequence is CASSLSPVSSDTQYF. The CDR3, as DNA: TGTGCCAGCAGCTTATCTCCCGTTTCTTCAGATACGCAGTATTTT.

The chain carries TRBV4-3 and TRBJ2-2, with D perhaps TRBD2 (5 bases). This CDR3 has 17 residues. Looked up from germline, CDR1 is LGHNA and CDR2 is YSLEER. Deletions cut 0 bases from V and 4 bases from J, with 15 bases between. The CDR3 region is CASSQDRFRGSTGELFF. The CDR3 DNA is TGCGCCAGCAGCCAAGATCGTTTTCGGGGTTCCACCGGGGAGCTGTTTTTT.

This chain uses TRBV10-3 with TRBJ2-7, with 7 bases fitting TRBD1. The CDR3 runs 14 residues. Germline lookup yields CDR1 ENHRY and CDR2 SYGVKD. V lost 6 bases to trimming and J lost 7 bases; unmatched junction nucleotides: 12. The CDR3 DNA reads TGTGCCATCAGCCCAAGAGGGGGCTCGGGTGAGCAGTACTTC. Its protein product is CAISPRGGSGEQYF.

This clonotype came up a few times. The rearrangement uses TRBV7-2 and TRBJ2-7; 7 positions match TRBD2. In germline, CDR1 is SGHTA, CDR2 FQGNSA. The J segment lost 2 bases and the V segment lost 1 base, leaving 5 bases of the junction unmatched. The CDR3 is 15 residues long. CDR3 DNA sequence: TGTGCCAGCAGCTTAGGGGGACTACTCCCCTACGAGCAGTACTTC. This codes for CASSLGGLLPYEQYF.

The table lists this clonotype with a few counts. This chain connects TRBV20-1 to TRBJ1-2; weak D call: TRBD1 (6 bases). Trimming removed 1 base at V and 8 bases at J, with 17 bases between. CDR1 is DFQATT and CDR2 is SNEGSKA in the germline V gene (reference sequence). The CDR3 sequence is 14 residues long. CDR3 residues: CSARGGQPAGGYTF. The CDR3 DNA is TGCAGTGCTAGAGGAGGACAGCCGGCGGGAGGCTACACCTTC.

The gene calls are TRBV9 and TRBJ2-5, with D perhaps given as TRBD1 or TRBD2 (5 bases each). The V and J ends lost 0 bases and 1 base respectively, with 7 bases between them. Germline values: CDR1 SGDLS, CDR2 YYNGEE. This CDR3 has 14 residues. The CDR3 here is CASSVGDRQETQYF. The CDR3 DNA follows: TGTGCCAGCAGCGTAGGGGACCGCCAAGAGACCCAGTACTTC.

The V gene is TRBV20-1, the J gene TRBJ2-5; D gene ambiguous. The CDR3 loop spans 15 amino acids. Germline CDR1 is DFQATT and CDR2 is SNEGSKA (reference sequence). V lost 3 bases to trimming and J lost 0 bases, with 14 bases between them. The CDR3 reads CSARYSRLYQETQYF. The CDR3 DNA sequence: TGCAGTGCTAGGTACAGTAGATTGTACCAAGAGACCCAGTACTTC.

J is TRBJ1-1 and V is TRBV3-1; possibly TRBD1 for D (5 bases). In germline, CDR1 is LGHDT, CDR2 YNNKEL (reference sequence). The CDR3 runs to 17 residues. Trimming shortened V by 1 base and J by 1 base, and 16 bases separated the two germline ends. The CDR3 region is CASSQAGRGRPNTEAFF. The DNA of the CDR3 is TGTGCCAGCAGCCAAGCCGGGCGGGGCCGCCCGAACACTGAAGCTTTCTTT.

In its sample, this clonotype was seen a few times. The genes are TRBV5-1 and TRBJ1-1; D is unresolved. Germline loops: CDR1 SGHRS, CDR2 YFSETQ. The CDR3 loop spans 15 amino acids. V was cut by 2 bases and J by 1 base, with 12 bases left in between. CDR3 region: CASSFSPEANTEAFF. In DNA form, the CDR3 reads TGCGCCAGCAGCTTTAGTCCTGAGGCGAACACTGAAGCTTTCTTT.

This clonotype was observed a handful of times. The chain links TRBV7-9 to TRBJ2-7, with D unclear. The V gene's germline CDR1 is SEHNR and CDR2 FQNEAQ (reference sequence). The V end lost 6 bases, the J end lost 3 bases, and 9 bases lay between the germline ends. The CDR3 consists of 12 residues. CDR3 nucleotide sequence: TGTGCCAGCAGGAATAATATCTACGAGCAGTACTTC. Amino acid sequence: CASRNNIYEQYF.

In its sample, this clonotype was seen a few times. The genes are TRBV10-3 and TRBJ1-2; D perhaps matches TRBD1 (5 bases). Germline values: CDR1 ENHRY, CDR2 SYGVKD. The V end was cut by 6 bases, the J end by 8 bases, with 10 bases between. The CDR3 length is 11 residues. The CDR3 DNA sequence: TGTGCCATCAGGGACATCGAAGGCTACACCTTC. Protein product: CAIRDIEGYTF.

The chain is built from TRBV24-1 and TRBJ2-1, with D possibly TRBD1 on 6 matching bases. Trimming removed 4 bases at V and 2 bases at J, with 17 bases between. The CDR3 runs to 17 residues. Looked up from germline, CDR1 is KGHDR and CDR2 is SFDVKD. The CDR3 bases are TGTGCCACCAGTGACCCTAAACAGGGCCCAACCTACAATGAGCAGTTCTTC. This gives the protein CATSDPKQGPTYNEQFF.

This clonotype was picked up a small number of times. The CDR3 protein is CASSQDLLTRGEAFF. The CDR3 coding sequence is TGCGCCAGCAGCCAAGATCTCTTAACGAGAGGGGAAGCTTTCTTT. The chain joins TRBV4-3 to TRBJ1-1; no definite D call. Germline assignment: CDR1 LGHNA and CDR2 YSLEER. This CDR3 spans 15 amino acids. With 0 bases removed from V and 8 bases from J, the gap between germline ends came to 16 bases.

The chain combines TRBV5-1 with TRBJ2-3, with 9 bases that match TRBD2. Trimming cost V 0 bases and J 6 bases; bases outside gene matches: 5. The CDR3 is made up of 15 amino acids. Germline V gene sequence: CDR1 SGHRS, CDR2 YFSETQ. For the CDR3, the DNA is TGCGCCAGCAGCTTGGGGACTAGCGCCAGGGATACGCAGTATTTT. Translating gives CASSLGTSARDTQYF.

The chain links TRBV24-1 to TRBJ2-3, with TRBD2 identical over 8 bases. The CDR3 spans 15 residues. J was trimmed by 3 bases and V by 5 bases; bases with no gene match: 6. In germline, CDR1 is KGHDR, CDR2 SFDVKD. The DNA for the CDR3 is TGTGCCACCAGTGGCGAGACTAGCGAAACAGATACGCAGTATTTT. This translates into CATSGETSETDTQYF.

This clonotype was seen a handful of times. The V call is TRBV5-5, the J call TRBJ1-3; unclear D gene. The germline V gene encodes CDR1 SGHKS and CDR2 YYEKEE (reference sequence). The V gene lost 2 bases and the J gene lost 2 bases, with 14 bases spanning the gap. This CDR3 has 16 amino acids. CDR3 DNA sequence: TGTGCCAGCAGCTTTTTGGACTCAAGCCCTGGAAACACCATATATTTT. The encoded protein is CASSFLDSSPGNTIYF.

Concerning this clonotype: The conserved final phenylalanine or tryptophan is absent from the CDR3, which likely points to a read error. The chain combines TRBV7-9 with TRBJ2-3, with D uncertain. Trimming took off 5 bases at V and 6 bases at J, with 9 bases between the two ends. Germline CDR1 is SEHNR and CDR2 is FQNEAQ (reference sequence). This CDR3 has 12 amino acids. The CDR3 loop reads CASSPLDDTQYI. Written as DNA, the CDR3 is TGTGCCAGCAGCCCCCTGGACGATACGCAGTATATT.

In DNA form, the CDR3 reads TGCAGCGTTAGGCAGCGGGGGGGTAGCACAGATACGCAGTATTTT. Translated, it gives CSVRQRGGSTDTQYF. The gene calls are TRBV29-1 and TRBJ2-3, with 10 bases identical to TRBD2. With 5 bases clipped from V and 0 bases from J, the junction kept 5 bases outside the gene matches. This CDR3 has 15 amino acids. CDR1 is SQVTM, CDR2 ANQGSEA, per germline.